This T cell receptor (beta chain) was found in a study of PD-1 blockade in classical Hodgkin lymphoma. Study-wide results and caveats: Significant TCR diversity gains by C4D1 occurred in CD4+ but not CD8+ cells. The study found complete responders had baseline diversity similar to newly diagnosed patients.

Measured with immunoSEQ multiplex PCR; TCRdb has only the in-frame clones, and not every one. The data show roughly 100,000 clones, over 75% seen once. Concerning this clone: Its target is not known.

This CDR3 contains 14 residues. Trimming took off 0 bases at V and 3 bases at J, with 7 bases between the two ends. Germline CDR1 MGHRA, CDR2 YSYEKL. The time point is: cycle 4 day 1 (C4D1), after more than five weeks of nivolumab. Relapse was seen in all patients after autologous stem cell transplantation, and brentuximab vedotin exposure was variable. When best responses were assessed, they were complete response, partial response or progressive disease. The clonotype originates from a human donor with classical Hodgkin lymphoma. Sequenced here: peripheral blood mononuclear cells (PBMCs), sampled before the fourth cycle of nivolumab. This chain uses TRBV4-1 with TRBJ2-3; D not resolved. The DNA of the CDR3 is TGCGCCAGCAGCCAAGATGAGGTGACAGATACGCAGTATTTT. Translated, it gives CASSQDEVTDTQYF.